The present TCR beta chain was sequenced within a study of T-cell reconstitution after alpha-beta-depleted transplantation in children (dated by TCRdb to 2015 to 2016). Some background on the complete study: T-cell immune reconstitution after TCRalphabeta/CD19-depleted allogeneic hematopoietic cell transplantation in children was quantitatively tracked in the study by means of TCR repertoire profiling.

V was cut back by 1 base and J by 0 bases, leaving a gap of 16 bases between them. The CDR3 numbers 18 residues from cysteine through phenylalanine. Solely the CDR3 DNA is kept, with 54 bases framed from the first base. Based on the germline V gene, the CDR1 and CDR2 sequences are MGHRA and YSYEKL. The library was prepared using PCR. The sequencer listed for this sample is Illumina HiSeq 2500. TCR libraries were prepared with molecular barcoding, using unique molecular identifiers to normalize TCRbeta repertoire quantification. TCRdb's own reprocessing of the public reads used fastp at Q25 and MiXCR and kept productive beta chains. Each entry merges the rows of one CDR3 protein and shows their most common DNA and genes. This sample gives approximately 800,000 distinct CDR3 sequences in total; approximately 15% of them show up just once. Together, the top ten hold under 6% of the sample. The sample's treatment or condition label is to be understood as: allogeneic hematopoietic cell transplantation with graft depleted of TCRalphabeta T cells and CD19 B cells. Transplant recipients were children who received TCRalphabeta/CD19-depleted allogeneic hematopoietic cell grafts.

A remark on this clonotype: There is no known antigen for this receptor. There are no base qualities to consult, and no much larger clone falls within one base.

Findings and caveats that apply to the study as a whole: Over the following months the frequencies of hyperexpanded clones went down, and after one year T-cell counts and TCRbeta diversity were mostly credited to newly produced T cells. In some patients, the high TCRbeta diversity seen at day 60 was put down to recipient T cells and intrathymic progenitors that had survived conditioning. Apparently early alphabetaT-cell count recovery about two months after transplant reportedly relied on only several hundred rapidly expanded clones derived from non-depleted graft cells.

The sequence came from a male patient younger than 18 who had a stem cell transplant for acute lymphoblastic leukemia, so the T cells may come from the graft donor. Sequencing was performed on PBMCs, mostly from graft donor cells, taken 360 days after TCRalphabeta/CD19-depleted stem cell transplant. The rearranged chain carries TRBV4-1 and TRBJ1-5; no D gene call is confident. The nucleotide sequence reads as follows: TGCGCCAGCAGCCAAGGGGTTCCTATTGATTATAGCAATCAGCCCCAGCATTTT. Translated, this is CASSQGVPIDYSNQPQHF.